One sample yielded the 25 T cell receptor beta chains listed below, sequenced in a study of blood T cell repertoires in COVID-19. Method: immunoSEQ multiplex PCR; TCRdb's copy keeps in-frame clones and lacks some. Here the sample spans about 170,000 clones, about 74% being singletons. The material sequenced was peripheral blood. These TCRs come from a woman at least 80 years old with acute or convalescent COVID-19.

The rearrangement uses TRBV9 and TRBJ1-5; the match to TRBD1 covers 9 bases. The germline CDR1 and CDR2 sequences are SGDLS and YYNGEE. CDR3 length: 16 residues. V was pared by 1 base and J by 1 base, with 3 bases of the junction left unmatched. CDR3 loop: CASSVTGTGSNQPQHF. In DNA form, the CDR3 reads TGTGCCAGCAGCGTAACCGGGACAGGGAGCAATCAGCCCCAGCATTTT.

The rearrangement joins TRBV7-3 to TRBJ1-5; D unclear. The V end lost 5 bases, the J end lost 2 bases, and 10 bases lay between the germline ends. The CDR3 contains 14 residues. Germline assignment: CDR1 SGHTA and CDR2 FQGTGA. CDR3: CASSPDRGNQPQHF. CDR3 sequence (DNA): TGTGCCAGCAGCCCTGATAGAGGCAATCAGCCCCAGCATTTT.

The chain is built from TRBV4-1 and TRBJ2-7; D uncertain. Trimming removed 1 base from V and 1 base from J, with 5 bases in between. Germline CDR1 reads MGHRA; CDR2 reads YSYEKL. This CDR3 is built from 13 residues. CDR3 protein: CASSQAGSYEQYF. The CDR3 DNA reads as TGCGCCAGCAGCCAAGCGGGTTCCTACGAGCAGTACTTC.

The chain uses TRBV6-4 and TRBJ2-2; D unresolved. Germline CDR1 is MRHNA and CDR2 is SNTAGT. The CDR3 totals 14 residues. Trimming took off 3 bases at V and 4 bases at J, with 9 bases between the two ends. The CDR3 protein is CASSEERLTGELFF. The CDR3 DNA reads as TGTGCCAGCAGTGAGGAGCGACTCACCGGGGAGCTGTTTTTT.

The chain joins TRBV6-5 to TRBJ2-7; TRBD2 agrees at 7 bases. The V segment lost 10 bases and the J segment 2 bases; nucleotides outside the gene matches: 14. The CDR3 length is 15 residues. Per germline, CDR1 MNHEY and CDR2 SVGAGI. The CDR3 spells CATQTSGKPPYEQYF. The CDR3 DNA is TGTGCCACGCAAACCAGCGGGAAACCGCCCTACGAGCAGTACTTC.

This sequence joins TRBV7-9 and TRBJ1-2; the D is unclear. With 3 bases removed from V and 7 bases from J, the gap between germline ends came to 12 bases. Germline lookup yields CDR1 SEHNR and CDR2 FQNEAQ (reference sequence). This CDR3 has 13 amino acids. In DNA form, the CDR3 reads TGTGCCAGCAGCTTTGTCACTCGCCCTGGCTACACCTTC. Encoded protein: CASSFVTRPGYTF.

The chain recombines TRBV27 with TRBJ2-7; tentative D call: TRBD1 (6 bases). The germline V and J ends were trimmed by 3 bases and 6 bases, with 12 bases remaining between them. Germline assignment: CDR1 MNHEY and CDR2 SMNVEV (reference sequence). This CDR3 is built from 13 residues. The CDR3 region is CASSFFPRGEQYF. CDR3 DNA: TGTGCCAGCAGTTTTTTTCCCAGGGGCGAGCAGTACTTC.

In this sample, this clone turned up once. The chain couples TRBV6-5 to TRBJ1-5, with D maybe TRBD1 (6 bases). The CDR3 is 14 amino acids. V dropped 0 bases and J dropped 5 bases, with 8 bases sitting between them. The germline V gene has CDR1 MNHEY and CDR2 SVGAGI. The CDR3 region has the DNA TGTGCCAGCAGTTACTCGAAGGGGGATCAGCCCCAGCATTTT. Its protein is CASSYSKGDQPQHF.

The chain joins TRBV29-1 to TRBJ1-4, with D maybe TRBD1 (6 bases). Trimming pared 2 bases from V and 2 bases from J, leaving 6 bases between. The CDR3 is 13 residues long. The germline V gene has CDR1 SQVTM and CDR2 ANQGSEA. CDR3 coding DNA: TGCAGCGTTGAAAGGGGGACTAATGAAAAACTGTTTTTT. Translation gives CSVERGTNEKLFF.

The V gene is TRBV3-1 (or the pseudogene TRBV3-2), the J gene TRBJ2-3; tentatively, D is TRBD2 (5 bases). Trimming stripped 1 base from V and 5 bases from J, with 7 bases between. The CDR3 length is 13 residues. Germline V gene sequence: CDR1 LGHDT, CDR2 YNNKEL (reference sequence). The CDR3 region is CASSQVGVDTQYF. In DNA form, the CDR3 reads TGTGCCAGCAGCCAAGTGGGAGTAGATACGCAGTATTTT.

The CDR3 coding sequence is TGCAGCGTGAACAGGGTCAACACCGGGGAGCTGTTTTTT. Protein sequence: CSVNRVNTGELFF. The chain uses TRBV29-1 and TRBJ2-2, with TRBD1 as a possible D gene (6 bases). The CDR3 spans 13 residues. From germline, CDR1 is SQVTM and CDR2 ANQGSEA. The V gene lost 6 bases and the J gene lost 2 bases, with 10 bases spanning the gap.

The J gene is TRBJ1-4, the V gene TRBV4-2, with TRBD1 matching over 9 bases. CDR1 and CDR2 (germline): LGHNA, YNFKEQ. The junction had 11 bases not matched to a gene; V was cut back by 1 base and J by 11 bases. The CDR3 extends over 16 amino acids. Here the CDR3 reads CASSQVKGQGAGKLFF. CDR3 DNA: TGTGCCAGCAGCCAAGTTAAGGGACAGGGAGCGGGGAAACTGTTTTTT.

In DNA, the CDR3 is TGTGCCAGCAGCCAAGAGGGAGGAAAAGCTTTCTTT. This sequence encodes CASSQEGGKAFF. The V call is TRBV3-1 (or the pseudogene TRBV3-2), the J call TRBJ1-1, with D unresolved. This CDR3 has 12 amino acids. Trimming stripped 0 bases from V and 9 bases from J, with 8 bases between. Germline CDR1 is LGHDT and CDR2 is YNNKEL (reference sequence).

The chain links TRBV19 to TRBJ2-2, with 9 bases fitting TRBD1. The CDR3 is 14 residues long. Germline V gives CDR1 LNHDA, CDR2 SQIVND (reference sequence). J gave up 6 bases and V 10 bases, and 9 bases lay outside the gene matches. CDR3 protein: CATQTGGIAGELFF. The CDR3 bases are TGTGCCACCCAGACAGGGGGTATAGCCGGGGAGCTGTTTTTT.

The chain has TRBV11-2 and TRBJ1-6, with 7 bases identical to TRBD1. CDR1 is SGHAT and CDR2 is FQNNGV in the germline V gene. The trim removed 8 bases at V and 7 bases at J, leaving 5 bases unmatched. The CDR3 consists of 13 residues. The CDR3 loop reads CASGDRDNSPLHF. CDR3 nucleotides: TGTGCCAGCGGAGACAGGGACAATTCACCCCTCCACTTT.

The chain links TRBV9 to TRBJ1-4; no reliable D call. Germline CDR1 reads SGDLS; CDR2 reads YYNGEE. V lost 1 base and J lost 8, with 15 bases in between. The CDR3 totals 15 residues. The CDR3 region is CASSVMGQSGEKLFF. DNA for the CDR3: TGTGCCAGCAGCGTAATGGGTCAGTCGGGGGAAAAACTGTTTTTT.

Points on this clone: The same CDR3 can be traced to other DNA sequences in this sample. The V and J genes are TRBV27 and TRBJ2-3; 11 nucleotides agree with TRBD2. Germline loops: CDR1 MNHEY, CDR2 SMNVEV (reference sequence). V lost 5 bases, J lost 3 bases, and 4 bases stayed unmatched. CDR3 size: 15 residues. In DNA, the CDR3 is TGTGCCAGCAGTCCCCTAGCGGGAGGAACAGATACGCAGTATTTT. It is translated as CASSPLAGGTDTQYF.

The chain links TRBV5-1 to TRBJ2-1, with D possibly TRBD1 on 5 matching bases. The germline V gene has CDR1 SGHRS and CDR2 YFSETQ. Trimming took 4 bases from V and 5 from J, leaving 16 bases between them. The CDR3 has 15 amino acids. The CDR3 DNA follows: TGCGCCAGCAGCCAGCCCCAAAGGGGCGACAATGAGCAGTTCTTC. It specifies CASSQPQRGDNEQFF. The full variable domain, in which reference TRBV5-1 and TRBJ2-1 provide the parts outside the CDR3, is KAGVTQTPRYLIKTRGQQVTLSCSPISGHRSVSWYQQTPGQGLQFLFEYFSETQRNKGNFPGRFSGRQFSNSRSEMNVSTLELGDSALYLCASSQPQRGDNEQFFGPGTRLTVL.

CDR3 loop: CASSQGAGSDTQYF. CDR3 DNA sequence: TGTGCCAGCAGCCAAGGTGCAGGGTCAGATACGCAGTATTTT. The chain links TRBV4-2 to TRBJ2-3, with D possibly matching TRBD1 (5 bases). The germline CDR1 and CDR2 sequences are LGHNA and YNFKEQ. The CDR3 sequence is 14 residues long. V lost 1 base and J 4 bases, leaving 9 bases between the germline ends.

The rearrangement joins TRBV3-1 (or the pseudogene TRBV3-2) to TRBJ2-1; unclear D gene. The ends were cut back, 0 bases at V and 9 bases at J, with 9 bases in the middle. CDR3 size: 13 residues. Germline CDR1 LGHDT, CDR2 YNNKEL (reference sequence). The CDR3 DNA sequence: TGTGCCAGCAGCCAAGACGCGGCTCTTGAGCAGTTCTTC. It is translated as CASSQDAALEQFF.

The V and J genes are TRBV6-5 and TRBJ1-6, with a tentative D call TRBD1 (5 bases). V lost 0 bases, J lost 9 bases, and 15 bases lay in between. The CDR3 extends over 16 amino acids. Germline loops: CDR1 MNHEY, CDR2 SVGAGI. The chain's CDR3 is CASSYSIGSGGSPLHF. In DNA form, the CDR3 reads TGTGCCAGCAGTTACTCGATAGGTTCGGGGGGTTCACCCCTCCACTTT.

This chain connects TRBV19 to TRBJ1-4, with a weak D call TRBD1 (6 bases). Germline values: CDR1 LNHDA, CDR2 SQIVND (reference sequence). The CDR3 consists of 15 residues. V was cut by 5 bases and J by 8 bases, with 18 bases left in between. In DNA form, the CDR3 reads TGTGCCAGTAGTCCAGTACAGGGAGGGGACGAAAAACTGTTTTTT. Residues: CASSPVQGGDEKLFF.

The chain recombines TRBV29-1 with TRBJ1-2; D unresolved. The CDR3 has 12 amino acids. Trimming stripped 0 bases from V and 4 bases from J, with 6 bases between. Germline CDR1 reads SQVTM; CDR2 reads ANQGSEA. CDR3 sequence reads: CSVEDNGYGYTF. The DNA of the CDR3 is TGCAGCGTTGAAGACAACGGCTATGGCTACACCTTC.

This chain connects TRBV6-5 to TRBJ1-1, with D perhaps matching TRBD1 (6 bases). CDR1 and CDR2 from the germline V gene are MNHEY and SVGAGI. CDR3 length: 15 residues. The V gene lost 6 bases and the J gene lost 4 bases, with 18 bases spanning the gap. The CDR3 loop is CASRRTGGPGTEAFF. The CDR3 DNA is TGTGCCAGCAGGAGAACGGGGGGGCCAGGCACTGAAGCTTTCTTT.

The chain links TRBV7-8 to TRBJ1-5; 12 bases fit TRBD1. The CDR3 extends over 16 amino acids. V was pared by 5 bases and J by 7 bases, with 9 bases of the junction left unmatched. Germline CDR1 SGHVS, CDR2 FQNEAQ. This CDR3 is CASSPDGTGGRQPQHF. Here the CDR3 DNA reads TGTGCCAGCAGCCCAGACGGGACAGGGGGCAGGCAGCCCCAGCATTTT.